This record looks at one T cell receptor beta chain sequence and its context. What it binds is unknown. This specimen comes from a study of T cell responses to AZD1222 COVID-19 vaccine. Study results and caveats: Researchers took repertoire samples only after the peak T cell response had come. Receipt of two AZD1222 doses was followed by a rise in Spike-specific TCR breadth and depth.

Repertoires were generated with immunoSEQ multiplex PCR, while TCRdb's copy carries only in-frame clones and drops some. In the table there are 200,000 to 250,000 clones, around 94% of which are singletons. The CDR3 extends over 18 amino acids. J was trimmed by 3 bases and V by 3 bases; bases with no gene match: 11. CDR1 is MNHEY, CDR2 SMNVEV, per germline (reference sequence). V is TRBV27 and J is TRBJ2-7; TRBD2 aligns across 13 bases. The origin of this receptor is an adult who received the MenACWY meningococcal vaccine as a control. Sequenced here: peripheral blood, sampled 28 days after the second dose of the MenACWY control vaccine. In DNA form, the CDR3 reads TGTGCCAGCAGTTTTCGACTAGCGGGAGGACCTTTACGCTACGAGCAGTACTTC. Protein sequence: CASSFRLAGGPLRYEQYF.